The rows below give T cell receptor beta chains drawn from one sample of a study of identical twins. TCRdb re-derived calls from the 5' RACE reads in MiXCR, one entry per CDR3 protein. The sample has around 550,000 distinct CDR3 sequences, 13% to 15% seen once; the top ten hold less than 0.5%. The same data also went into a second study, on yellow fever vaccine responses in identical twins.

The material sequenced was CD4+ T cells sorted from blood. The receptors derive from a woman younger than 35 in good health. CDR3s include the opening cysteine and the closing phenylalanine or tryptophan. D genes are given only for firm matches. Not every row has a clone size; where given, it reads once, few, many or a size class.

len: 13
v_gene: TRBV25-1
abundance: few
d_gene: -
j_gene: TRBJ1-6
CDR3nt: TGTGCCAGCAGTGAACAGGGATATTCACCCCTCCACTTT
CDR3aa: CASSEQGYSPLHF

len: 13
v_gene: TRBV6-1
abundance: -
d_gene: TRBD2
j_gene: TRBJ2-5
CDR3nt: TGTGCCAGCAGAGGCGGGGGGCGTGAGACCCAGTACTTC
CDR3aa: CASRGGGRETQYF

len: 14
v_gene: TRBV19
abundance: -
d_gene: -
j_gene: TRBJ2-7
CDR3nt: TGTGCCAGTAGTAAACGGGACAATTCCTACGAGCAGTACTTC
CDR3aa: CASSKRDNSYEQYF

len: 17
v_gene: TRBV20-1
abundance: -
d_gene: TRBD2
j_gene: TRBJ2-7
CDR3nt: TGCAGTGCTAGGGACACCTCTCTAGCGGGGAACCTTTACGAGCAGTACTTC
CDR3aa: CSARDTSLAGNLYEQYF

len: 19
v_gene: TRBV11-1
abundance: -
d_gene: -
j_gene: TRBJ1-3
CDR3nt: TGTGCCAGCAGCCCTGACGGATATGGCAGGACGTCCTCTGGAAACACCATATATTTT
CDR3aa: CASSPDGYGRTSSGNTIYF

len: 11
v_gene: TRBV28
abundance: -
d_gene: -
j_gene: TRBJ2-3
CDR3nt: TGTGCCAGCAGTTTCATGGGGCGCGAGTATTTT
CDR3aa: CASSFMGREYF

len: 12
v_gene: TRBV10-3
abundance: -
d_gene: -
j_gene: TRBJ2-1
CDR3nt: TGTGCCATCAGCCAGGCCGGGACGAGGCAGTTCTTC
CDR3aa: CAISQAGTRQFF

len: 14
v_gene: TRBV20-1
abundance: few
d_gene: -
j_gene: TRBJ2-4
CDR3nt: TGCAGTGCTAGAGATCAAGCCTGGGGGAACATTCAGTACTTC
CDR3aa: CSARDQAWGNIQYF

len: 13
v_gene: TRBV12-3/TRBV12-4
abundance: -
d_gene: -
j_gene: TRBJ2-1
CDR3nt: TGTGCCAGCAGTTTATTCATCTACAATGAGCAGTTCTTC
CDR3aa: CASSLFIYNEQFF

len: 12
v_gene: TRBV2
abundance: many
d_gene: -
j_gene: TRBJ1-1
CDR3nt: TGTGCCAGCAATAGTCCGAGCACTGAAGCTTTCTTT
CDR3aa: CASNSPSTEAFF

len: 12
v_gene: TRBV3-1
abundance: -
d_gene: TRBD2
j_gene: TRBJ2-1
CDR3nt: TGTGCCAGCAGCCAGGCGGGGGAAGGGCAGTTCTTC
CDR3aa: CASSQAGEGQFF

len: 15
v_gene: TRBV5-5
abundance: -
d_gene: TRBD1
j_gene: TRBJ2-7
CDR3nt: TGTGCCAGCAGCTCCCCGGACAGGGGGATCTACGAGCAGTACTTC
CDR3aa: CASSSPDRGIYEQYF

len: 12
v_gene: TRBV4-1
abundance: many
d_gene: -
j_gene: TRBJ1-1
CDR3nt: TGCGCCAGCAGAACTGTATGGGGTGAAGCTTTCTTT
CDR3aa: CASRTVWGEAFF

len: 14
v_gene: TRBV29-1
abundance: few
d_gene: TRBD2
j_gene: TRBJ2-1
CDR3nt: TGCAGCGGGGGGTTAGCGGGGCCCTACAATGAGCAGTTCTTC
CDR3aa: CSGGLAGPYNEQFF

len: 16
v_gene: TRBV5-1
abundance: -
d_gene: -
j_gene: TRBJ2-3
CDR3nt: TGCGCCAGCAGCTTGGGCGGGACTTCCCCCACAGATACGCAGTATTTT
CDR3aa: CASSLGGTSPTDTQYF

len: 21
v_gene: TRBV11-2
abundance: -
d_gene: -
j_gene: TRBJ2-6
CDR3nt: TGTGCCAGCAGCGGACTAGGGGGGGGGCAAGGAGGGAAGTACGGGGCCAACGTCCTGACTTTC
CDR3aa: CASSGLGGGQGGKYGANVLTF

len: 13
v_gene: TRBV29-1
abundance: many
d_gene: -
j_gene: TRBJ1-5
CDR3nt: TGCAGCGTTGCTGGGGGATGGAGTCAGCCCCAGCATTTT
CDR3aa: CSVAGGWSQPQHF

len: 16
v_gene: TRBV14
abundance: few
d_gene: -
j_gene: TRBJ2-5
CDR3nt: TGTGCCAGCAGCCAAGTTTTCGCAACCGGCCAAGAGACCCAGTACTTC
CDR3aa: CASSQVFATGQETQYF

len: 14
v_gene: TRBV27
abundance: -
d_gene: -
j_gene: TRBJ1-4
CDR3nt: TGTGCCAGCAGTAAGAGACCAACTAATGAAAAACTGTTTTTT
CDR3aa: CASSKRPTNEKLFF

len: 16
v_gene: TRBV18
abundance: -
d_gene: TRBD1
j_gene: TRBJ1-1
CDR3nt: TGTGCCAGCTCACCATCCGGGACAGGGTCATTCACTGAAGCTTTCTTT
CDR3aa: CASSPSGTGSFTEAFF

len: 14
v_gene: TRBV20-1
abundance: -
d_gene: -
j_gene: TRBJ1-1
CDR3nt: TGCAGTGCTAGATTGGGGGGAGGGAACACTGAAGCTTTCTTT
CDR3aa: CSARLGGGNTEAFF

len: 16
v_gene: TRBV4-1
abundance: -
d_gene: -
j_gene: TRBJ2-2
CDR3nt: TGCGCCAGCAGCCCTTCCACGGGACATCCGATGGGGGAGCTGTTTTTT
CDR3aa: CASSPSTGHPMGELFF

len: 13
v_gene: TRBV9
abundance: few
d_gene: -
j_gene: TRBJ2-7
CDR3nt: TGTGCCAGCAGCGCGGCCAGGTTCGGCGAGCAGTACTTC
CDR3aa: CASSAARFGEQYF

len: 12
v_gene: TRBV20-1
abundance: few
d_gene: TRBD2
j_gene: TRBJ2-7
CDR3nt: TGCAGTGCTAATAGCGGGAGAGACGAGCAGTACTTC
CDR3aa: CSANSGRDEQYF

len: 15
v_gene: TRBV24-1
abundance: few
d_gene: TRBD1
j_gene: TRBJ1-1
CDR3nt: TGTGCCACCAGTGACGCGACAGGGGGGCAATCTGAAGCTTTCTTT
CDR3aa: CATSDATGGQSEAFF

len: 12
v_gene: TRBV20-1
abundance: few
d_gene: -
j_gene: TRBJ1-2
CDR3nt: TGCAGTGCTACAGGGGTTGAGTATGGCTACACCTTC
CDR3aa: CSATGVEYGYTF

len: 13
v_gene: TRBV5-8
abundance: few
d_gene: -
j_gene: TRBJ2-1
CDR3nt: TGTGCCAGCCAGAGTACCCTATTCAATGAGCAGTTCTTC
CDR3aa: CASQSTLFNEQFF

len: 13
v_gene: TRBV2
abundance: few
d_gene: -
j_gene: TRBJ1-6
CDR3nt: TGTGCCAGCGGGGGGACTAGTGTTAATCCCCTCCACTTT
CDR3aa: CASGGTSVNPLHF

len: 16
v_gene: TRBV11-3
abundance: few
d_gene: -
j_gene: TRBJ2-3
CDR3nt: TGTGCCAGCAGCTTGAGACTGGCCTACTCGACAGATACGCAGTATTTT
CDR3aa: CASSLRLAYSTDTQYF

len: 12
v_gene: TRBV25-1
abundance: few
d_gene: -
j_gene: TRBJ2-1
CDR3nt: TGTGCCAGCAGTGATCATCGGGCGGGGCAGTTCTTC
CDR3aa: CASSDHRAGQFF

len: 18
v_gene: TRBV3-1
abundance: -
d_gene: TRBD1
j_gene: TRBJ2-3
CDR3nt: TGTGCCAGCTGTCCCCCCCCGGGACAGGGGACCGCGGGTCATACGCAGTATTTT
CDR3aa: CASCPPPGQGTAGHTQYF

len: 14
v_gene: TRBV12-3/TRBV12-4
abundance: once
d_gene: -
j_gene: TRBJ1-5
CDR3nt: TGTGCCAGCAGTTTAGAGGGGCAGGGTCAGCCCCAGCATTTT
CDR3aa: CASSLEGQGQPQHF

len: 15
v_gene: TRBV5-6
abundance: -
d_gene: -
j_gene: TRBJ1-2
CDR3nt: TGTGCCAGCAGCTTGCTGACAGTAACTATCGATGGCTACACCTTC
CDR3aa: CASSLLTVTIDGYTF

len: 15
v_gene: TRBV18
abundance: few
d_gene: -
j_gene: TRBJ2-6
CDR3nt: TGTGCCAGCTCACTATCGGCCCCTGGGGCCAACGTCCTGACTTTC
CDR3aa: CASSLSAPGANVLTF

len: 13
v_gene: TRBV14
abundance: few
d_gene: -
j_gene: TRBJ2-2
CDR3nt: TGTGCCAGCAGCCAATCCTACCCCGGGGAGCTGTTTTTT
CDR3aa: CASSQSYPGELFF

len: 15
v_gene: TRBV7-2
abundance: few
d_gene: -
j_gene: TRBJ2-3
CDR3nt: TGTGCCAGCAGCTTTTCTATACACCACACAGATACGCAGTATTTT
CDR3aa: CASSFSIHHTDTQYF

len: 15
v_gene: TRBV27
abundance: few
d_gene: -
j_gene: TRBJ2-3
CDR3nt: TGTGCCAGCAGTTCTACACGAAGGAGCACAGATACGCAGTATTTT
CDR3aa: CASSSTRRSTDTQYF